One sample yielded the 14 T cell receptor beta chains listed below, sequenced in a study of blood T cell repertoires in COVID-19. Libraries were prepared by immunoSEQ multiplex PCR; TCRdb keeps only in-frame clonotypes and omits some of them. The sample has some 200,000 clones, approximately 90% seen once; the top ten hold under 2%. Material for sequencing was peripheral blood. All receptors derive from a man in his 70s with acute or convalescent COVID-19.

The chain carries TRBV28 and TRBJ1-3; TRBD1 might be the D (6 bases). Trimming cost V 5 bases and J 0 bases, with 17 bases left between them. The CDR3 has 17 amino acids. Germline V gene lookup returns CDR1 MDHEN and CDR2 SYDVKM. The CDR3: CASSLALQGSSGNTIYF. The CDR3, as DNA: TGTGCCAGCAGTCTCGCTCTCCAGGGGAGCTCTGGAAACACCATATATTTT.

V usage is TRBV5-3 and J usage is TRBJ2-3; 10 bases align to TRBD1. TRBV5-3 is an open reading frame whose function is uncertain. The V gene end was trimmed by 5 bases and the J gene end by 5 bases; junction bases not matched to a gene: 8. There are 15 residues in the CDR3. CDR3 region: CARRVEDRGLDTQYF. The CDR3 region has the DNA TGTGCCAGAAGGGTGGAGGACAGGGGGTTAGATACGCAGTATTTT.

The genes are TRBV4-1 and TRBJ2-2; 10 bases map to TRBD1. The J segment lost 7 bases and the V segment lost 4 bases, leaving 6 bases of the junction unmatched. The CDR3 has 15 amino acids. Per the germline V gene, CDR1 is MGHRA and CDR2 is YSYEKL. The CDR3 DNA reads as TGCGCCAGCAGCCCGGGACAGGGGTGGGTCGGGGAGCTGTTTTTT. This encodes CASSPGQGWVGELFF.

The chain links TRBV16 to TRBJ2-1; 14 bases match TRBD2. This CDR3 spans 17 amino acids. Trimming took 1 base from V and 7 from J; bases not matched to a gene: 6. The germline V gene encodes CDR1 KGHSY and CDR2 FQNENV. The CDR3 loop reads CASSQLGTSGRRNEQFF. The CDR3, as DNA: TGTGCCAGCAGCCAATTAGGGACTAGCGGGAGACGAAATGAGCAGTTCTTC.

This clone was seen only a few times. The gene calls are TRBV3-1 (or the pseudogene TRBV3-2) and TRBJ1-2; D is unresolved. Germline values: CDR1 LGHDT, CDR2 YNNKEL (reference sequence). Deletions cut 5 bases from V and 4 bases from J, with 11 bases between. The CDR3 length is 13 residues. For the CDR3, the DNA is TGTGCCAGCAGCGCCGGAGAGGTCTATGGCTACACCTTC. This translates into CASSAGEVYGYTF.

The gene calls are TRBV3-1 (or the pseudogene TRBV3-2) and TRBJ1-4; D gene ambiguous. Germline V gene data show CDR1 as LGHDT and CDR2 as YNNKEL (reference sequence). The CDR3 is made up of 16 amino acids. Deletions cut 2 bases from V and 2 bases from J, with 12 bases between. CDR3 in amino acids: CASSQKLRRTNEKLFF. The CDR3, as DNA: TGTGCCAGCAGCCAAAAACTTCGGAGGACTAATGAAAAACTGTTTTTT.

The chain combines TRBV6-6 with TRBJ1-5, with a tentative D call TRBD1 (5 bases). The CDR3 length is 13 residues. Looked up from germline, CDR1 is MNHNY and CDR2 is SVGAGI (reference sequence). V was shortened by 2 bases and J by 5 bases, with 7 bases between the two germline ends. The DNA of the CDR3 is TGTGCCAGCAGTTACACGACAGATCAGCCCCAGCATTTT. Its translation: CASSYTTDQPQHF.

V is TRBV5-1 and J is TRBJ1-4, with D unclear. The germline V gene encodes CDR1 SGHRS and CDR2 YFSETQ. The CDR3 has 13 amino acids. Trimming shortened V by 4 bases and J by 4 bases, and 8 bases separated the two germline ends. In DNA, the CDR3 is TGCGCCAGCAGCCCACGGGGTAATGAAAAACTGTTTTTT. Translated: CASSPRGNEKLFF.

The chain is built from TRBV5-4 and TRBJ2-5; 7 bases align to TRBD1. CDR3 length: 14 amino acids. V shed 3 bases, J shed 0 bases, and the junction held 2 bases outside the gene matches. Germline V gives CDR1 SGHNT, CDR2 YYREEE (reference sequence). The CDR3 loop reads CASSSGQNQETQYF. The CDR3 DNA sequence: TGTGCCAGCAGCTCGGGACAGAACCAAGAGACCCAGTACTTC.

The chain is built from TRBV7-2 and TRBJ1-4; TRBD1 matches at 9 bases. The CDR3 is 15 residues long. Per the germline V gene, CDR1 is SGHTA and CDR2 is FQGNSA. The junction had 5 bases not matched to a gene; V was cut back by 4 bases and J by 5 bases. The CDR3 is CASSSTGGENEKLFF. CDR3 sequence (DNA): TGTGCCAGCAGCTCCACAGGGGGCGAGAATGAAAAACTGTTTTTT.

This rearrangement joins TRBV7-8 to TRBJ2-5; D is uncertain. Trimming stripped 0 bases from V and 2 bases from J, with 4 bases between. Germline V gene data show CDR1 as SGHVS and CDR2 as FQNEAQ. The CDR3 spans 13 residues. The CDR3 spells CASSLAAQETQYF. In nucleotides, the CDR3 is TGTGCCAGCAGCTTAGCGGCTCAAGAGACCCAGTACTTC.

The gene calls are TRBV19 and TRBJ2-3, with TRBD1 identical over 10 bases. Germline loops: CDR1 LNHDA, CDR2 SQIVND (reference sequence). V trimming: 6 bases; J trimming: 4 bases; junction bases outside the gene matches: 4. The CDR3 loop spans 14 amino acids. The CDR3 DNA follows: TGTGCCAGTAGCCAAGGACAGGGGGCAGATACGCAGTATTTT. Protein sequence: CASSQGQGADTQYF.

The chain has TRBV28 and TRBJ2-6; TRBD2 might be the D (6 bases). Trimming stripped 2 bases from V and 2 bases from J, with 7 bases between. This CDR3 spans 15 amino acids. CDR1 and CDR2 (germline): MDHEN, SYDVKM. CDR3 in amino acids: CASSLGGAGANVLTF. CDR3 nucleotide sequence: TGTGCCAGCAGTTTAGGCGGGGCTGGGGCCAACGTCCTGACTTTC. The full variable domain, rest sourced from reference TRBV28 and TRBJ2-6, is DVKVTQSSRYLVKRTGEKVFLECVQDMDHENMFWYRQDPGLGLRLIYFSYDVKMKEKGDIPEGYSVSREKKERFSLILESASTNQTSMYLCASSLGGAGANVLTFGAGSRLTVL.

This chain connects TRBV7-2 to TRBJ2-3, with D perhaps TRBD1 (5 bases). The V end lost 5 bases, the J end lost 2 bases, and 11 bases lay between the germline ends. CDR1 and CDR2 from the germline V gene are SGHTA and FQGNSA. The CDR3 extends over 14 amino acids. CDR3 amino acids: CASSLGHFTDTQYF. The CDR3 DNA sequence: TGTGCCAGCAGCCTTGGACACTTCACAGATACGCAGTATTTT.